The sequence of this T cell receptor (beta chain) was determined in a study of T-cell reconstitution after alpha-beta-depleted transplantation in children. The V end lost 5 bases, the J end lost 2 bases, and 9 bases lay between the germline ends. CDR3 length: 13 amino acids. Germline assignment: CDR1 SGHAT and CDR2 FQNNGV. Findings and limits, study-wide: The high TCRbeta diversity at day 60 in some patients came from surviving recipient T cells and thymic progenitors. One year post-transplant, T-cell counts and diversity were largely derived from T cells produced anew. At around two months after transplant, the alpha-beta T cells were reportedly derived from several hundred expanded clones that came from non-depleted graft cells.

Preparing the TCRbeta library involved the use of unique molecular identifiers. Via MiXCR, TCRdb re-called the PCR reads, giving one row per CDR3 protein. The sample holds about 540,000 distinct CDR3 sequences, 20% to 30% seen once. Worth noting for this clonotype: The antigen is unknown.

The V and J genes are TRBV11-2 and TRBJ1-2; no clear D. The TCR comes from a boy in the first two years of life with Wiskott-Aldrich syndrome, due to receive a stem cell transplant. The sample consisted of PBMCs, taken before TCRalphabeta/CD19-depleted stem cell transplant. CDR3 sequence reads: CASSQIYNYGYTF. CDR3 DNA: TGTGCCAGCAGCCAAATATACAACTATGGCTACACCTTC.